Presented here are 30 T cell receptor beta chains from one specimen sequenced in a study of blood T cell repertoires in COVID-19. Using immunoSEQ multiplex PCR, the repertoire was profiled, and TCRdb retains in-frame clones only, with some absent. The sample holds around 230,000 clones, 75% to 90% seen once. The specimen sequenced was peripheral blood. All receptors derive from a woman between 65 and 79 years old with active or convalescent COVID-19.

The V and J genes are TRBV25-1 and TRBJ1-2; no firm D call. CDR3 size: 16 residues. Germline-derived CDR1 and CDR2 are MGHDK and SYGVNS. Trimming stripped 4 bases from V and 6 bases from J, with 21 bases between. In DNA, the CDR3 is TGTGCCAGCAGTGGGGCCGGGGATCTAGCCGCGAATGGCTACACCTTC. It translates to CASSGAGDLAANGYTF.

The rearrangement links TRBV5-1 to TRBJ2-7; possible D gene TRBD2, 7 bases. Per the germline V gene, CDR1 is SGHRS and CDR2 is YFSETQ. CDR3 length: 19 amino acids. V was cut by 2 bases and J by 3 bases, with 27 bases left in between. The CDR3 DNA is TGCGCCAGCAGCTTCTTGCCGGGACTCGGGGGGCGGGCGGGCTACGAGCAGTACTTC. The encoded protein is CASSFLPGLGGRAGYEQYF. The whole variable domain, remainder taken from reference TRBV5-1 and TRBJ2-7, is KAGVTQTPRYLIKTRGQQVTLSCSPISGHRSVSWYQQTPGQGLQFLFEYFSETQRNKGNFPGRFSGRQFSNSRSEMNVSTLELGDSALYLCASSFLPGLGGRAGYEQYFGPGTRLTVT.

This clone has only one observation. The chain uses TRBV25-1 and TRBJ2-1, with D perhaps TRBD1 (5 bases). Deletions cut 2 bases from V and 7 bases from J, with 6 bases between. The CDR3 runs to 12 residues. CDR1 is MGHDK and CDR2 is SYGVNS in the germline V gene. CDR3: CASSEQGNEQFF. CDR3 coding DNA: TGTGCCAGCAGTGAACAGGGAAATGAGCAGTTCTTC.

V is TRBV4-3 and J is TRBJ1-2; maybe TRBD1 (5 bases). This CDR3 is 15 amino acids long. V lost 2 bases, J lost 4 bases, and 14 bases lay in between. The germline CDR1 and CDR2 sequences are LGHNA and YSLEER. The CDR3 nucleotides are TGCGCCAGCAGCCAATCTTTCGGCAGGGTCTATGGCTACACCTTC. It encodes CASSQSFGRVYGYTF.

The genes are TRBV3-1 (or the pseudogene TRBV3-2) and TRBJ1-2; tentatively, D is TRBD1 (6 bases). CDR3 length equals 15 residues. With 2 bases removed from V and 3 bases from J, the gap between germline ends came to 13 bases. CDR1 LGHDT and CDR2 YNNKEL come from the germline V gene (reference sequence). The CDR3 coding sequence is TGTGCCAGCAGCCAATTAGGACAGAGATACTATGGCTACACCTTC. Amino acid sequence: CASSQLGQRYYGYTF.

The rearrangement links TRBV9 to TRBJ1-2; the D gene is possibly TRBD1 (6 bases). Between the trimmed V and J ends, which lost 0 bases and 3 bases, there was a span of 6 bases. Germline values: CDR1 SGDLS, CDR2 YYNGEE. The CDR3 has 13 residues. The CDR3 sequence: CASSVGTDYGYTF. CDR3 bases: TGTGCCAGCAGCGTAGGGACAGACTATGGCTACACCTTC.

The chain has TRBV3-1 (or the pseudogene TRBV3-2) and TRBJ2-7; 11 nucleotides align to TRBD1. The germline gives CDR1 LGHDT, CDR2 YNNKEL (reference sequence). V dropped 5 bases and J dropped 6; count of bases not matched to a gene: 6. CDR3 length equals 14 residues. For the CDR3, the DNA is TGTGCCAGCAGCTGGGGACAGGGGGGTTCCGAGCAGTACTTC. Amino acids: CASSWGQGGSEQYF.

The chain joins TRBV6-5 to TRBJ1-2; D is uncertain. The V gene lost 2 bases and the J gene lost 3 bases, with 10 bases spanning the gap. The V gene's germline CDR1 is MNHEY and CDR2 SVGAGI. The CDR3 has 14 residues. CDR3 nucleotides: TGTGCCAGCAGTTACGATCGGGGAGACTATGGCTACACCTTC. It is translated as CASSYDRGDYGYTF.

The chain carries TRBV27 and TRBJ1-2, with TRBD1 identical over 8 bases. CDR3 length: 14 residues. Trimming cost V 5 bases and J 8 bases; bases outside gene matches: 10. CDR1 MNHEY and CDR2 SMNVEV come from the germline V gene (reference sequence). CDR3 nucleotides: TGTGCCAGCAGTGGGACGACAGGGGTTTTCGGCTACACCTTC. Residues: CASSGTTGVFGYTF.

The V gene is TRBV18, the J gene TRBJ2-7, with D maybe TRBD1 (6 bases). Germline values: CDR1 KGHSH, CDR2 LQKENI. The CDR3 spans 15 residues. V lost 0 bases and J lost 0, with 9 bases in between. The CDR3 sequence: CASSPPTGNSYEQYF. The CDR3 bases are TGTGCCAGCTCACCACCTACAGGGAACTCCTACGAGCAGTACTTC.

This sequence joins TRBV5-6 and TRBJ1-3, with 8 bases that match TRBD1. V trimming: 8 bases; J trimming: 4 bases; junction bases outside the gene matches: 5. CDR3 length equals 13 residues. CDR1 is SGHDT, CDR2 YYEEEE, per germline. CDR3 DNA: TGTGCCAGTGGACAGGGTTACGGAAACACCATATATTTT. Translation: CASGQGYGNTIYF.

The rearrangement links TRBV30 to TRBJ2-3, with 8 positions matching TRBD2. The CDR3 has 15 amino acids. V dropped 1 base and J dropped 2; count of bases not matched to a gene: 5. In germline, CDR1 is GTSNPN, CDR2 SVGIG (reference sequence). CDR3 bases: TGTGCCTGGAGTGGCCAAGCGGGGGTCACAGATACGCAGTATTTT. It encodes CAWSGQAGVTDTQYF.

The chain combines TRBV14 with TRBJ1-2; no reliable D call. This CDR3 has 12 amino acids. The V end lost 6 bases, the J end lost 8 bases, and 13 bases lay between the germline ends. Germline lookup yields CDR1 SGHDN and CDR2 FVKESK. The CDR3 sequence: CASSAWEWGYTF. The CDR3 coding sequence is TGTGCCAGCAGTGCTTGGGAGTGGGGCTACACCTTC. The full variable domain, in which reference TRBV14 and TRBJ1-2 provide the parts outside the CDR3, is EAGVTQFPSHSVIEKGQTVTLRCDPISGHDNLYWYRRVMGKEIKFLLHFVKESKQDESGMPNNRFLAERTGGTYSTLKVQPAELEDSGVYFCASSAWEWGYTFGSGTRLTVV.

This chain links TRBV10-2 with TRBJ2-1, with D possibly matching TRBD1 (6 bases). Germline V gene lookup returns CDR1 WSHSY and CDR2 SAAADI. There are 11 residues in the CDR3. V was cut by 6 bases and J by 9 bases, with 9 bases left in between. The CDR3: CASSQGGEQFF. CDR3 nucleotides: TGCGCCAGCAGCCAAGGGGGTGAGCAGTTCTTC.

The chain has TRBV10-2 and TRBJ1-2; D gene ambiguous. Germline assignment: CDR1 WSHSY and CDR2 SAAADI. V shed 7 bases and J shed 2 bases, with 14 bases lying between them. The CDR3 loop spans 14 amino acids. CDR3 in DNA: TGCGCCAGCAAGGAGGACGGGCGAAACTATGGCTACACCTTC. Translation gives CASKEDGRNYGYTF.

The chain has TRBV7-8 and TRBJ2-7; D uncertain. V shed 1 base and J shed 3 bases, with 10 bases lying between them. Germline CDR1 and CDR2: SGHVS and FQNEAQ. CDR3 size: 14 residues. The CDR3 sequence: CASSLVGGSYEQYF. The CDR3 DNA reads TGTGCCAGCAGCTTAGTAGGCGGTAGCTACGAGCAGTACTTC.

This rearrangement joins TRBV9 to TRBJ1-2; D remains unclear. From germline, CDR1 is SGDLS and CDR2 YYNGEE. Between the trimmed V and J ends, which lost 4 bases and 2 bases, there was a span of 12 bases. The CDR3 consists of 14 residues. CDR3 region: CASSPQTRNYGYTF. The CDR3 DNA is TGTGCCAGCAGCCCCCAGACAAGAAACTATGGCTACACCTTC.

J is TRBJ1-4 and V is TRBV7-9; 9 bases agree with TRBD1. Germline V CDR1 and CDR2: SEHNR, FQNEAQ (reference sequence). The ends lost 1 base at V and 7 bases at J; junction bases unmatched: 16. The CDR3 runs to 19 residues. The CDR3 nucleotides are TGTGCCAGCAGCTTAGGGCAACCGGGACAGGGAGATTTATTTGAAAAACTGTTTTTT. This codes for CASSLGQPGQGDLFEKLFF.

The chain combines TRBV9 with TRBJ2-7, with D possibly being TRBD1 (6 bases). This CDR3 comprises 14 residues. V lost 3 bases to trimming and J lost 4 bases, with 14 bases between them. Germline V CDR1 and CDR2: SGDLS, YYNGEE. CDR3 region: CASSDRAQGYEQYF. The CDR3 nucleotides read TGTGCCAGCAGCGACCGGGCCCAGGGGTACGAGCAGTACTTC.

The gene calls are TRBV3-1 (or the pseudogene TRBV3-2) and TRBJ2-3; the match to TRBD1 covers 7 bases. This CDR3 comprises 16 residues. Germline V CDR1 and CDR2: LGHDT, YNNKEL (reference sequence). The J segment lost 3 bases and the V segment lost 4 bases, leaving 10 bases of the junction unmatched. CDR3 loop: CASSRMTGRLTDTQYF. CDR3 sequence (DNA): TGTGCCAGCAGCCGGATGACAGGGAGATTAACAGATACGCAGTATTTT.

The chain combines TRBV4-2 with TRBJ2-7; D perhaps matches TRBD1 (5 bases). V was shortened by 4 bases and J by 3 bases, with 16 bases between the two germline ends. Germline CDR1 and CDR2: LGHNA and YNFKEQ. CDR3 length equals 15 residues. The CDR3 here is CASSPNLQANYEQYF. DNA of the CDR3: TGTGCCAGCAGCCCTAATTTACAGGCAAACTACGAGCAGTACTTC.

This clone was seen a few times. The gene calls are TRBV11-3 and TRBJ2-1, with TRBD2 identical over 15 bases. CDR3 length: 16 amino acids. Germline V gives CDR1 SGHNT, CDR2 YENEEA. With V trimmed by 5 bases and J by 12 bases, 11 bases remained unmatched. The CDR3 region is CASSPGLAGGQEGQFF. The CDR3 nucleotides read TGTGCCAGCAGCCCCGGACTAGCGGGGGGGCAAGAGGGGCAGTTCTTC.

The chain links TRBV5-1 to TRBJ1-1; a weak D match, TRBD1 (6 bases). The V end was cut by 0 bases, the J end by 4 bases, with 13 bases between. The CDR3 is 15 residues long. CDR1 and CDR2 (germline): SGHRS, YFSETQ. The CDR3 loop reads CASSLGLGATTEAFF. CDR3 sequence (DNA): TGCGCCAGCAGCTTGGGACTGGGGGCGACCACTGAAGCTTTCTTT.

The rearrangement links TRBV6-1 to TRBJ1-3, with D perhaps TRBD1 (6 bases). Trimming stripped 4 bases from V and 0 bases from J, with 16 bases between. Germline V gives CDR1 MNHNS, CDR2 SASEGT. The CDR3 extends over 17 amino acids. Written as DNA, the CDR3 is TGTGCCAGCAGTGCAAACGACAGGCCTAGCTCTGGAAACACCATATATTTT. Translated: CASSANDRPSSGNTIYF.

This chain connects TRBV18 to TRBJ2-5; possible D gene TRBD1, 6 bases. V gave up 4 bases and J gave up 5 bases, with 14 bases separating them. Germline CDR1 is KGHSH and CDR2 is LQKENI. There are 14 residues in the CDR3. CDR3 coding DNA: TGTGCCAGCTCACGACCGGGACACGGGGAGACCCAGTACTTC. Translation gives CASSRPGHGETQYF. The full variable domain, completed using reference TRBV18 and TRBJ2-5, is NAGVMQNPRHLVRRRGQEARLRCSPMKGHSHVYWYRQLPEEGLKFMVYLQKENIIDESGMPKERFSAEFPKEGPSILRIQQVVRGDSAAYFCASSRPGHGETQYFGPGTRLLVL.

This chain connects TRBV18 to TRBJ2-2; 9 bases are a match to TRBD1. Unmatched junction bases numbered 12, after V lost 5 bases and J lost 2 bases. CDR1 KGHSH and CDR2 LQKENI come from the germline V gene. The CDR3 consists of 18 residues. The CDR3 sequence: CASSTLGQGRANTGELFF. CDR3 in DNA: TGTGCCAGCTCAACATTGGGACAGGGAAGGGCTAACACCGGGGAGCTGTTTTTT.

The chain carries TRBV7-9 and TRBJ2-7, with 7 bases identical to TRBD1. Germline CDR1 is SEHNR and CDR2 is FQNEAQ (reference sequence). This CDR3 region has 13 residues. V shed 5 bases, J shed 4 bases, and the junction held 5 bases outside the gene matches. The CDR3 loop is CASSGGQRYEQYF. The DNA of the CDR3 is TGTGCCAGCAGCGGGGGACAGAGATACGAGCAGTACTTC.

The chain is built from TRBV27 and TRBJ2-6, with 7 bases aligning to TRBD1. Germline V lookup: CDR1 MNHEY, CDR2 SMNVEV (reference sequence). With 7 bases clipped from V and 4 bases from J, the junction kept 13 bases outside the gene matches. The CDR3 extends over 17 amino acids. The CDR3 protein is CASTHGRGMSGANVLTF. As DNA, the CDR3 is TGTGCCAGCACCCACGGCAGGGGGATGAGCGGGGCCAACGTCCTGACTTTC.

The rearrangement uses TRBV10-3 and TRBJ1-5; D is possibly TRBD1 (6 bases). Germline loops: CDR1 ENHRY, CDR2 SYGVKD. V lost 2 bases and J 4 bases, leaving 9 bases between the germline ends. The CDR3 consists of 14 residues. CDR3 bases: TGTGCCATCAGTGAGAGGGACACGAATCAGCCCCAGCATTTT. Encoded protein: CAISERDTNQPQHF.

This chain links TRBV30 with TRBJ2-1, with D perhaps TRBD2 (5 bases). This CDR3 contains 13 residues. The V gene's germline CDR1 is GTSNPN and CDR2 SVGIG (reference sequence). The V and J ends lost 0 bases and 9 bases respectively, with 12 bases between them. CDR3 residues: CAWSVLGGGEQFF. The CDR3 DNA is TGTGCCTGGAGTGTACTGGGTGGAGGTGAGCAGTTCTTC.